This is a list of T cell receptor beta chains from one sample in a study of cytomegalovirus exposure and HLA in healthy donors. TCRdb's table, derived via immunoSEQ multiplex PCR, lists solely in-frame clones and lacks some. The sample has fewer than 50,000 clones. The material sequenced was PBMCs. All receptors come from a male donor in good health and CMV-seronegative. The CDR3 runs from the conserved cysteine through the conserved F or W. A D gene is named only where the DNA matches it firmly.

D: NA; V: TRBV6-5; J: TRBJ2-1; DNA: TGTGCCAGCAGTTCTTTCTCGAGCTCCTACAATGAGCAGTTCTTC; CDR3: CASSSFSSSYNEQFF
D: NA; V: TRBV27; J: TRBJ1-1; DNA: TGTGCCAGCAGCTCCCTCTATGGGGGGACTGAAGCTTTCTTT; CDR3: CASSSLYGGTEAFF
D: TRBD1; V: TRBV6-6; J: TRBJ1-1; DNA: TGTGCCAGCAGTCTAACAGGGGACACTGAAGCTTTCTTT; CDR3: CASSLTGDTEAFF
D: NA; V: TRBV27; J: TRBJ1-4; DNA: TGTGCCAGCAGCCGTAAGTATGGCGAAAAACTGTTTTTT; CDR3: CASSRKYGEKLFF
D: TRBD1; V: TRBV7-2; J: TRBJ2-2; DNA: TGTGCCAGCAGCTTATCACGGACAGGGGCCACCGGGGAGCTGTTTTTT; CDR3: CASSLSRTGATGELFF
D: TRBD1; V: TRBV4-1; J: TRBJ1-5; DNA: TGCGCCAGCAGCCAATCCCCCCTGATACAGGGGAGTCAGCCCCAGCATTTT; CDR3: CASSQSPLIQGSQPQHF
D: TRBD2; V: TRBV5-6; J: TRBJ2-5; DNA: TGTGCCAGCAGCTTGTCGCGGGAGCACCAAGAGACCCAGTACTTC; CDR3: CASSLSREHQETQYF
D: TRBD2; V: TRBV19; J: TRBJ2-1; DNA: TGTGCCAGTAGTATAGATCCCCCGGGTCGGGGGGTGTCCGACAATGAGCAGTTCTTC; CDR3: CASSIDPPGRGVSDNEQFF
D: NA; V: TRBV29-1; J: TRBJ2-5; DNA: TGCAGCGTTCGTAAGAGTGAAGAGACCCAGTACTTC; CDR3: CSVRKSEETQYF
D: TRBD1; V: TRBV6-6; J: TRBJ2-3; DNA: TGTGCCAGCAGTTCCAGGGGGCGCGGCACAGATACGCAGTATTTT; CDR3: CASSSRGRGTDTQYF
D: NA; V: TRBV7-3; J: TRBJ2-5; DNA: TGTGCCAGCAGCTTAAACCGGGGTGAGACCCAGTACTTC; CDR3: CASSLNRGETQYF
D: NA; V: TRBV7-8; J: TRBJ1-2; DNA: TGTGCCAGCGCCTCAAGGGCGGGCTATGGCTACACCTTC; CDR3: CASASRAGYGYTF
D: TRBD2; V: TRBV7-2; J: TRBJ2-2; DNA: TGTGCCAGCAGCACAAGATCGGGACTAGCTAACACCGGGGAGCTGTTTTTT; CDR3: CASSTRSGLANTGELFF
D: NA; V: TRBV10-3; J: TRBJ2-7; DNA: TGTGCCATCCGTCCGGACAAGACCTACGAGCAGTACTTC; CDR3: CAIRPDKTYEQYF
D: NA; V: TRBV7-3; J: TRBJ2-3; DNA: TGTGCCAGCAGCCCTGGACCGGGGAAAGATACGCAGTATTTT; CDR3: CASSPGPGKDTQYF
D: NA; V: TRBV18; J: TRBJ1-5; DNA: TGTGCCAGCTCGGGCCCCGATCAGCCCCAGCATTTT; CDR3: CASSGPDQPQHF
D: NA; V: TRBV7-9; J: TRBJ2-7; DNA: TGTGCCAGCAGCTCCCGGGACAATCGGTACGAGCAGTACTTC; CDR3: CASSSRDNRYEQYF
D: NA; V: TRBV6-1; J: TRBJ2-7; DNA: TGTGCCAGCAGTCGAGACGGAGGTGGGGTGAACGAGCAGTACTTC; CDR3: CASSRDGGGVNEQYF
D: TRBD2; V: TRBV7-2; J: TRBJ2-1; DNA: TGTGCCAGCAGCTTAGCGCGGACTAGCGGGAGAGGGGGGCGTCCGAATGAGCAGTTCTTC; CDR3: CASSLARTSGRGGRPNEQFF
D: NA; V: TRBV19; J: TRBJ1-1; DNA: TGTGCCACCCTGGGGTCAGGGAAAACCGAAGCTTTCTTT; CDR3: CATLGSGKTEAFF
D: NA; V: TRBV19; J: TRBJ1-2; DNA: TGTGCCAGTAGTATAGGAGCGAACTATGGCTACACCTTC; CDR3: CASSIGANYGYTF
D: NA; V: TRBV19; J: TRBJ2-2; DNA: TGTGCCAGTAGTATTGCGTCCGGGGAGCTGTTTTTT; CDR3: CASSIASGELFF
D: TRBD1; V: TRBV18; J: TRBJ2-2; DNA: TGTGCCAGCGCAGCCGGGACAGGGAGTAACACCGGGGAGCTGTTTTTT; CDR3: CASAAGTGSNTGELFF
D: NA; V: TRBV18; J: TRBJ1-4; DNA: TGTGCCAGCTCACCGGGACTGGGGATAGAAGCCTCAACTAATGAAAAACTGTTTTTT; CDR3: CASSPGLGIEASTNEKLFF
D: NA; V: TRBV9; J: TRBJ2-3; DNA: TGTGCCAGCAGCGTAGAGGAGCGATCGCCGGATACGCAGTATTTT; CDR3: CASSVEERSPDTQYF
D: NA; V: TRBV28; J: TRBJ2-3; DNA: TGTGCCAGCACTCCCTCAGCCCTAGGAGATACGCAGTATTTT; CDR3: CASTPSALGDTQYF